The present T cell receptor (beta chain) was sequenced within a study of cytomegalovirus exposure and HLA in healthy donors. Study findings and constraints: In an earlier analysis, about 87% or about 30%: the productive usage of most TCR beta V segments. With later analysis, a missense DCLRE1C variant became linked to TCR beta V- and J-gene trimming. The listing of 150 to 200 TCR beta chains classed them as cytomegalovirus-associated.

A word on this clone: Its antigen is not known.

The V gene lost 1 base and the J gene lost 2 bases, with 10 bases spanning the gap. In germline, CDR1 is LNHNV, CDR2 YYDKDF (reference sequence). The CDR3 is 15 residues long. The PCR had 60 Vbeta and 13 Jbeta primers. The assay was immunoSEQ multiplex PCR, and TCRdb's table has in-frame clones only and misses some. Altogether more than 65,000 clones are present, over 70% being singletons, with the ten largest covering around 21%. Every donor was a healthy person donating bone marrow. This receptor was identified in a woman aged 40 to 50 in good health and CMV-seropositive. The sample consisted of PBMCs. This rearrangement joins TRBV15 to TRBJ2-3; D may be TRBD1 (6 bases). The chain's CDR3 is CATSRGPGDTDTQYF. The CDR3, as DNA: TGTGCCACCAGCAGAGGGCCAGGGGACACAGATACGCAGTATTTT.